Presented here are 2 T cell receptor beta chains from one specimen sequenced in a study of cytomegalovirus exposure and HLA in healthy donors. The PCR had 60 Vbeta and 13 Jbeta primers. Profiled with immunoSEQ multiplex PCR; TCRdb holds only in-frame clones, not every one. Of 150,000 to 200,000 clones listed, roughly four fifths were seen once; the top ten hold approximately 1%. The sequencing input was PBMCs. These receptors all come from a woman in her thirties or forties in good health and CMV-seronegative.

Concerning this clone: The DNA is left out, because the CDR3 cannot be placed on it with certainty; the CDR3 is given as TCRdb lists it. CDR3 region: CASSFGPGTEETQYF. This chain joins TRBV5-1 and TRBJ2-5; the D call of TRBD1 is as the table states it, not checked on the DNA. The V gene's germline CDR1 is SGHRS and CDR2 YFSETQ. The CDR3 has 15 amino acids, counting both end residues.

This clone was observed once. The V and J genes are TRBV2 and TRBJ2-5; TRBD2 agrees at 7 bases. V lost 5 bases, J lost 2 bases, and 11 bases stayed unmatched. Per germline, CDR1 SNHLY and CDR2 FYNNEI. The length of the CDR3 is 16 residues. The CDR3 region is CASSSQSTSRQETQYF. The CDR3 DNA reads TGTGCCAGCAGTTCGCAATCGACTAGCCGACAAGAGACCCAGTACTTC.